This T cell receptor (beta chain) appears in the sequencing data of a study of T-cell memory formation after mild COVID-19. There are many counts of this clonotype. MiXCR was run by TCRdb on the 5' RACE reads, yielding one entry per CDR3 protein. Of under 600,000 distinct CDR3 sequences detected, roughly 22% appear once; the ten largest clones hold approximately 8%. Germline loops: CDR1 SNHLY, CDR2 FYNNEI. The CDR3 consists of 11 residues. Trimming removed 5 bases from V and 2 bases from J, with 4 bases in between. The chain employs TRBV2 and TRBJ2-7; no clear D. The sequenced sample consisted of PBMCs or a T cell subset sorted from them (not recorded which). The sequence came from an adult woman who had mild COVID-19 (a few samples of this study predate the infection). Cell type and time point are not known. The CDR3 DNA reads TGTGCCAGCAGTTGGGCCTACGAGCAGTACTTC. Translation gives CASSWAYEQYF.